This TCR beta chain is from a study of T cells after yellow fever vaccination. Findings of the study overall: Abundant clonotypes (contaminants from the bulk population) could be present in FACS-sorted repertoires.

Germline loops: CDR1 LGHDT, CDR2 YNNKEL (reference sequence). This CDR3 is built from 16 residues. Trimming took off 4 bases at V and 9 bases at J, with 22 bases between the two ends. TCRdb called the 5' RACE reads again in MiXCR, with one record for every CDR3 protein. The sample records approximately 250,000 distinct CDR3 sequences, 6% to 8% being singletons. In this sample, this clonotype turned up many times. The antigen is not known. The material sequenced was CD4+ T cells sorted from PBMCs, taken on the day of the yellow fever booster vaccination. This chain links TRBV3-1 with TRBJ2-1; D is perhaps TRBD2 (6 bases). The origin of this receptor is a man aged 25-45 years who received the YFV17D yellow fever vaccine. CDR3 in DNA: TGTGCCAGCAGCCTCTGGGGGGTTCGGGACGAGGGTGAGCAGTTCTTC. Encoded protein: CASSLWGVRDEGEQFF.